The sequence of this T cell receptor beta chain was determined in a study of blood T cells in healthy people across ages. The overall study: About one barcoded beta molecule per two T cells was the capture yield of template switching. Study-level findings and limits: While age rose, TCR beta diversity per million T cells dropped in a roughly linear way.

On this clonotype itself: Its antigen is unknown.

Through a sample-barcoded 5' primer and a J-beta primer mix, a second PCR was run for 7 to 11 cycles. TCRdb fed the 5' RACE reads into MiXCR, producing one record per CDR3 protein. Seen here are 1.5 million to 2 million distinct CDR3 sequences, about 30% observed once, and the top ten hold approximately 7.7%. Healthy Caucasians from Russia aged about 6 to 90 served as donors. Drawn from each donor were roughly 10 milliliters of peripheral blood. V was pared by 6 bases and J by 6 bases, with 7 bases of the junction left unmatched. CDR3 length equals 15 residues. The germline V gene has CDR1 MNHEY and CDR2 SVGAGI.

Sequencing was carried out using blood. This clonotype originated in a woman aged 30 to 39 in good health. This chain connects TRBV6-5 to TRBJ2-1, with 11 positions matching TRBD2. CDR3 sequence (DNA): TGTGCCAGCAGAAGTAGCGGGGGGGCCCCCAATGAGCAGTTCTTC. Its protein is CASRSSGGAPNEQFF.